The 10 T cell receptor beta chains listed next were all sequenced from one sample in a study of T-cell reconstitution after alpha-beta-depleted transplantation in children. It was with unique molecular identifiers that the TCRbeta library was prepared. MiXCR, applied by TCRdb to the PCR reads, yields one record per CDR3 protein. Among about 580,000 distinct CDR3 sequences, under 30% were seen once, and the ten largest hold 12% to 15%. The sample in question was PBMCs, mostly from graft donor cells, obtained 360 days after TCRalphabeta/CD19-depleted stem cell transplant. The receptors were gathered from a boy less than two years old who had a stem cell transplant for acute myeloid leukemia, so the T cells may come from the graft donor.

This clonotype was picked up a small number of times. The genes are TRBV6-5 and TRBJ2-1; D gene uncertain. Trimming removed 2 bases at V and 6 bases at J, with 8 bases between. The CDR3 is made up of 13 amino acids. Germline-derived CDR1 and CDR2 are MNHEY and SVGAGI. The CDR3, as DNA: TGTGCCAGCAGTTACGCGAGAGTCAATGAGCAGTTCTTC. This codes for CASSYARVNEQFF.

This clonotype was seen a handful of times. The J gene is TRBJ2-1, the V gene TRBV12-5; D unclear. This CDR3 is 17 amino acids long. Germline assignment: CDR1 LGHNT and CDR2 FRNRAP. Trimming pared 1 base from V and 9 bases from J, leaving 22 bases between. CDR3 region: CASGLASQANLRLEQFF. In nucleotides, the CDR3 is TGTGCTAGTGGTTTGGCCTCTCAGGCTAACTTACGTCTTGAGCAGTTCTTC. Filled out from reference TRBV12-5 and TRBJ2-1, the complete variable domain reads DARVTQTPRHKVTEMGQEVTMRCQPILGHNTVFWYRQTMMQGLELLAYFRNRAPLDDSGMPKDRFSAEMPDATLATLKIQPSEPRDSAVYFCASGLASQANLRLEQFFGPGTRLTVL.

This clonotype was counted ten times or more. The chain recombines TRBV25-1 with TRBJ2-1; D is perhaps TRBD1 or TRBD2 (5 bases each). The CDR3 loop spans 17 amino acids. In germline, CDR1 is MGHDK, CDR2 SYGVNS. V lost 2 bases, J lost 0 bases, and 14 bases lay in between. CDR3 nucleotide sequence: TGTGCCAGCAGTGAACCACTGGGGGAGAGCTCCTACAATGAGCAGTTCTTC. It is translated as CASSEPLGESSYNEQFF.

Ten or more counts support this clonotype. The chain uses TRBV7-6 and TRBJ2-7; 7 bases map to TRBD2. V dropped 2 bases and J dropped 3; count of bases not matched to a gene: 13. The CDR3 loop spans 17 amino acids. Per germline, CDR1 SGHVS and CDR2 FNYEAQ. The CDR3 DNA reads as TGTGCCAGCAGCTTATTGGGGGGGACGGTGTCCTACTACGAGCAGTACTTC. Protein: CASSLLGGTVSYYEQYF. Complete variable domain (other parts from reference TRBV7-6 and TRBJ2-7): GAGVSQSPRYKVTKRGQDVALRCDPISGHVSLYWYRQALGQGPEFLTYFNYEAQQDKSGLPNDRFSAERPEGSISTLTIQRTEQRDSAMYRCASSLLGGTVSYYEQYFGPGTRLTVT.

This clonotype appeared a few times. The chain links TRBV6-2 or TRBV6-3 to TRBJ2-7; perhaps TRBD1 as D (5 bases). The CDR3 is made up of 15 amino acids. V lost 6 bases and J lost 4, with 19 bases in between. Germline values: CDR1 MNHEY, CDR2 SVGEGT. The CDR3 DNA reads TGTGCCAGCAGACAACACCAGGGTCCGTTATACGAGCAGTACTTC. This translates into CASRQHQGPLYEQYF.

This chain connects TRBV29-1 to TRBJ2-2; TRBD2 is a possible D gene (6 bases). CDR3 size: 13 residues. Per the germline V gene, CDR1 is SQVTM and CDR2 is ANQGSEA. V lost 2 bases and J 6 bases, leaving 10 bases between the germline ends. The CDR3: CSVELLASGELFF. In DNA form, the CDR3 reads TGCAGCGTTGAACTTCTAGCGTCCGGGGAGCTGTTTTTT.

The table lists this clonotype with many counts. This chain connects TRBV12-3 or TRBV12-4 to TRBJ1-5; no clear D gene. This CDR3 has 16 amino acids. V lost 2 bases to trimming and J lost 7 bases, with 18 bases between them. CDR3 region: CASSLRGREGTQPQHF. The CDR3 DNA reads as TGTGCCAGCAGTTTAAGAGGGCGAGAAGGCACGCAGCCCCAGCATTTT.

Many counts were recorded for this clonotype. As DNA, the CDR3 is TGCAGCGTTCGGGGACTACTTTCCTACGAGCAGTACTTC. Residues: CSVRGLLSYEQYF. The chain uses TRBV29-1 and TRBJ2-7; 7 bases align to TRBD2. With V trimmed by 5 bases and J by 1 base, 5 bases remained unmatched. CDR1 is SQVTM and CDR2 is ANQGSEA in the germline V gene. This CDR3 is built from 13 residues.

The genes are TRBV7-2 and TRBJ2-5; 10 nucleotides agree with TRBD2. CDR1 SGHTA and CDR2 FQGNSA come from the germline V gene. There are 16 residues in the CDR3. With 5 bases clipped from V and 3 bases from J, the junction kept 9 bases outside the gene matches. The DNA for the CDR3 is TGTGCCAGCAGCACCCAGCGGGGGGGCTTGAAAGAGACCCAGTACTTC. It encodes CASSTQRGGLKETQYF.

This clonotype was observed a few times. The chain couples TRBV11-2 to TRBJ2-3; 7 bases fit TRBD1. Trimming cost V 0 bases and J 2 bases; bases outside gene matches: 5. There are 16 residues in the CDR3. Germline CDR1 and CDR2: SGHAT and FQNNGV. CDR3 amino acids: CASSLDPGGITDTQYF. The DNA of the CDR3 is TGTGCCAGCAGCTTAGACCCAGGGGGTATCACAGATACGCAGTATTTT. The full variable domain, its missing parts supplied by reference TRBV11-2 and TRBJ2-3, is EAGVAQSPRYKIIEKRQSVAFWCNPISGHATLYWYQQILGQGPKLLIQFQNNGVVDDSQLPKDRFSAERLKGVDSTLKIQPAKLEDSAVYLCASSLDPGGITDTQYFGPGTRLTVL.